This record looks at one TCR beta chain sequence and its context. This sample was included in a study of OX40 agonist ivuxolimab in advanced cancers. Libraries were prepared by immunoSEQ multiplex PCR; TCRdb keeps only in-frame clonotypes and omits some of them. The repertoire holds tens of thousands of clones, with about 92% as singletons. The germline V gene has CDR1 LNHDA and CDR2 SQIVND (reference sequence). This CDR3 spans 14 amino acids. Trimming took off 5 bases at V and 1 base at J, with 11 bases between the two ends. This TCR derives from an adult with an advanced solid tumor such as melanoma, head and neck, liver or kidney cancer. The chain uses TRBV19 and TRBJ1-1; TRBD1 is a possible D gene (5 bases). The source material was CD4+ or CD8+ T cells sorted from blood, sampled in a trial of the OX40 agonist ivuxolimab. This CDR3 reads CASSLTAGNTEAFF. The CDR3 coding sequence is TGTGCCAGTAGTCTGACAGCCGGGAACACTGAAGCTTTCTTT.